The rows below give T cell receptor beta chains drawn from one sample of a study of early T cells in non-severe SARS-CoV-2 infection. TCRdb recomputed calls from the 5' RACE reads with MiXCR, one row per CDR3 protein. The table records under 35,000 distinct CDR3 sequences, 5.5% to 7% of them present only once. What was sequenced was whole blood. These receptors were collected from an adult who was a healthcare worker with PCR-confirmed SARS-CoV-2 infection or an uninfected control (not recorded which). CDR3s include the opening cysteine and the closing phenylalanine or tryptophan. The order of the fields is D gene, V gene, clone size, J gene, CDR3 protein, CDR3 DNA. The D gene is left open where the match is weak. Size values are once, few and many counts, or a class for expanded clones, and some rows have none.

>TRBD1|TRBV2|few|TRBJ2-7
CASSNVDRGGNEQYF
TGTGCCAGCAGCAATGTGGACAGGGGAGGAAACGAGCAGTACTTC
>NA|TRBV28|NA|TRBJ1-1
CASSLMTGPLTEAFF
TGTGCCAGCAGTTTAATGACAGGTCCCCTGACTGAAGCTTTCTTT
>NA|TRBV5-4|few|TRBJ2-7
CASSLAGATYEQYF
TGTGCCAGCAGCTTGGCGGGGGCCACCTACGAGCAGTACTTC
>TRBD2|TRBV20-1|few|TRBJ2-1
CSARREAELNNEQFF
TGCAGTGCTAGGCGGGAGGCCGAGCTAAACAATGAGCAGTTCTTC
>NA|TRBV6-5|NA|TRBJ1-2
CASSTAGDLGYTF
TGTGCCAGCAGTACTGCAGGAGACTTGGGCTACACCTTC
>NA|TRBV27|many|TRBJ1-5
CASRNTGKQPQHF
TGTGCCAGCAGGAATACAGGGAAGCAGCCCCAGCATTTT
>TRBD1|TRBV28|NA|TRBJ2-1
CASSRGGPPYNEQFF
TGTGCCAGCAGCCGAGGGGGCCCCCCCTACAATGAGCAGTTCTTC
>TRBD1|TRBV6-1|many|TRBJ2-7
CASSEPGGEQYF
TGTGCCAGCAGTGAACCAGGGGGCGAGCAGTACTTC
>TRBD1|TRBV12-3/TRBV12-4|many|TRBJ2-3
CASSPRAGGTGADTQYF
TGTGCCAGCAGTCCTAGGGCCGGGGGGACAGGGGCAGATACGCAGTATTTT
>NA|TRBV20-1|many|TRBJ2-7
CSAMSWRTPNSEQYF
TGCAGTGCCATGAGCTGGCGGACTCCGAACTCCGAGCAGTACTTC
>NA|TRBV7-6|NA|TRBJ1-1
CASSSPEALDPEAFF
TGTGCCAGCAGTTCGCCTGAGGCCCTTGACCCTGAAGCTTTCTTT